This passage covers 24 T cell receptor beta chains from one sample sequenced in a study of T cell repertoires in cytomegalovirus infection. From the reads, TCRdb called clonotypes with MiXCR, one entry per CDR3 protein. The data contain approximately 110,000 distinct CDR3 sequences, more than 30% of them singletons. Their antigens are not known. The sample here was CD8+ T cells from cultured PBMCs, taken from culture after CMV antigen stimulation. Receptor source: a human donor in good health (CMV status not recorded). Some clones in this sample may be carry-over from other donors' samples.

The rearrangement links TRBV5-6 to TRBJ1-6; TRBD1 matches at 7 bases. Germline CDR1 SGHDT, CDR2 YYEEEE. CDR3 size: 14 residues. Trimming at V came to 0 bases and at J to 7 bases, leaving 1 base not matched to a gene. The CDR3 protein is CASSLGTGNSPLHF. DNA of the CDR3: TGTGCCAGCAGCTTGGGGACAGGCAATTCACCCCTCCACTTT.

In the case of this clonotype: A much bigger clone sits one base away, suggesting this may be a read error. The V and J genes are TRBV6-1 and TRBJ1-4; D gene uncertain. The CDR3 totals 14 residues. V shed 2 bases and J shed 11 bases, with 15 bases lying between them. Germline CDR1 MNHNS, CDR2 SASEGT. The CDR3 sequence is CASSEFYMSGKLFF. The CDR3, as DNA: TGTGCCAGCAGTGAATTCTATATGTCCGGGAAACTGTTTTTT.

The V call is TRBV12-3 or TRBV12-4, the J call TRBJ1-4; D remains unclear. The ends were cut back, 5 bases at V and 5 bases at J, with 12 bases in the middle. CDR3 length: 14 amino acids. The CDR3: CASSHRTENEKLFF. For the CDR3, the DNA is TGTGCCAGCAGTCACCGGACGGAGAATGAAAAACTGTTTTTT.

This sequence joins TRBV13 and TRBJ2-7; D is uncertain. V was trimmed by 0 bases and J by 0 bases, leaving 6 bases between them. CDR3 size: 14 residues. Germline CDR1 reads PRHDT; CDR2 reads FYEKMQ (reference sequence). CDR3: CASSLGPVSYEQYF. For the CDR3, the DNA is TGTGCCAGCAGCTTAGGGCCGGTCTCCTACGAGCAGTACTTC.

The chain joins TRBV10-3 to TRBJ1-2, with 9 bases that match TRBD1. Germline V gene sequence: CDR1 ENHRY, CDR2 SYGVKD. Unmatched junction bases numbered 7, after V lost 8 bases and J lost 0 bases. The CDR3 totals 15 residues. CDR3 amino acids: CAIGSGQGTNYGYTF. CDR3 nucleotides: TGTGCCATCGGCTCGGGACAGGGAACTAACTATGGCTACACCTTC.

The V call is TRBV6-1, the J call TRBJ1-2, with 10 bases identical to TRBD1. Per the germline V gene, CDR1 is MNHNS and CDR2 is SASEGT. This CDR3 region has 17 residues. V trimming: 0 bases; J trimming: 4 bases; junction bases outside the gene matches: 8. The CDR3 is CASSEAFGTGALYGYTF. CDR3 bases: TGTGCCAGCAGTGAAGCGTTCGGGACAGGGGCTCTCTATGGCTACACCTTC.

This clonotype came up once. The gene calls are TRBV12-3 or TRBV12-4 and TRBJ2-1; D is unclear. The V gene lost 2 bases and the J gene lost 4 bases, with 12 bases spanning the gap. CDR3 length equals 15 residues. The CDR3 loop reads CASSLRGYRYNEQFF. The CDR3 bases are TGTGCCAGCAGTTTAAGAGGCTATCGTTACAATGAGCAGTTCTTC.

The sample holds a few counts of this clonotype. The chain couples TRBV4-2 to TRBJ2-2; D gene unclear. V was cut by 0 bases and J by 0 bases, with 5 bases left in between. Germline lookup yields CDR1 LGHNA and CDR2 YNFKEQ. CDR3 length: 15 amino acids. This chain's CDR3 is CASSQEVPNTGELFF. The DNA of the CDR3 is TGTGCCAGCAGCCAAGAGGTTCCGAACACCGGGGAGCTGTTTTTT.

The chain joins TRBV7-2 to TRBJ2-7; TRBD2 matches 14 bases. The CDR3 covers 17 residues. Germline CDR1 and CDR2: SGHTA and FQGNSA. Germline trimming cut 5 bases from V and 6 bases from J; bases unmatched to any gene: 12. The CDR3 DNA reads TGTGCCAGCAGCCCCGGACTAGCGGGGGGCATTCCTCCCGAGCAGTACTTC. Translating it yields CASSPGLAGGIPPEQYF. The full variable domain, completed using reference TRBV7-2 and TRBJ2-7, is GAGVSQSPSNKVTEKGKDVELRCDPISGHTALYWYRQSLGQGLEFLIYFQGNSAPDKSGLPSDRFSAERTGGSVSTLTIQRTQQEDSAVYLCASSPGLAGGIPPEQYFGPGTRLTVT.

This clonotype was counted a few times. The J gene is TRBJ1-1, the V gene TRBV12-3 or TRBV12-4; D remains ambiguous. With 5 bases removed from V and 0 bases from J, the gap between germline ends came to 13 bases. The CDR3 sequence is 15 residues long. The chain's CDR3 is CASSVQGGLNTEAFF. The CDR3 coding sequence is TGTGCCAGCAGTGTGCAAGGTGGTTTGAACACTGAAGCTTTCTTT.

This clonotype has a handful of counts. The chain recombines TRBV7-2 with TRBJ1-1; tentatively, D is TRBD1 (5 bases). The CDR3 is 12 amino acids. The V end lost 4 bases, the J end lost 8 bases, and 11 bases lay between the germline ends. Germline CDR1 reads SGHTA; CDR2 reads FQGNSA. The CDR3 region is CASSSGTGEAFF. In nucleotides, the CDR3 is TGTGCCAGCAGCTCCGGGACGGGAGAAGCTTTCTTT.

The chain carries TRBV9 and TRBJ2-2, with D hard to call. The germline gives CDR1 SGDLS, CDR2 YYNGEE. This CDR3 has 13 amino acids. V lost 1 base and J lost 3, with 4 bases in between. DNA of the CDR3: TGTGCCAGCAGCGTATTCGACACCGGGGAGCTGTTTTTT. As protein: CASSVFDTGELFF.

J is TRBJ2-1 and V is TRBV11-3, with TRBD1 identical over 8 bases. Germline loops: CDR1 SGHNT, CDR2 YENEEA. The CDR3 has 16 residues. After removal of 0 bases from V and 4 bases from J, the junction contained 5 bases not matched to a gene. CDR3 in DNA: TGTGCCAGCAGCTTAGACACCGGGACAGGTTACAATGAGCAGTTCTTC. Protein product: CASSLDTGTGYNEQFF.

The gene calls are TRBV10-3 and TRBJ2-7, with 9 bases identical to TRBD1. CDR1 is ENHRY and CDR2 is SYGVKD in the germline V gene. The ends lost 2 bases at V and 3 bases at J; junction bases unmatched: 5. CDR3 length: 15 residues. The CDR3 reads CAISESGTGNYEQYF. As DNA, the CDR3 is TGTGCCATCAGTGAGAGCGGGACAGGGAACTACGAGCAGTACTTC.

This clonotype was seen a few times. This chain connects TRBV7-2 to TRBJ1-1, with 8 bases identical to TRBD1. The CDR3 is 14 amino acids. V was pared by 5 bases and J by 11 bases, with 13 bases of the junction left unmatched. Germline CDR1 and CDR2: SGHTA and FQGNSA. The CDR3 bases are TGTGCCAGCAGCCCCGGACAGGGAAGGTTCGGGGCTTTCTTT. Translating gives CASSPGQGRFGAFF. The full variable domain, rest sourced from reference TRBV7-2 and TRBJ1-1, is GAGVSQSPSNKVTEKGKDVELRCDPISGHTALYWYRQSLGQGLEFLIYFQGNSAPDKSGLPSDRFSAERTGGSVSTLTIQRTQQEDSAVYLCASSPGQGRFGAFFGQGTRLTVV.

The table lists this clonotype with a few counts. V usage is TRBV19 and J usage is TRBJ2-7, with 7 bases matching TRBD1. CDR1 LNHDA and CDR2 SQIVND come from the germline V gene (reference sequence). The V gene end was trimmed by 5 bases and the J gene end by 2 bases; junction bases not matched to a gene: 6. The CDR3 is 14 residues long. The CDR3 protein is CASSLGQETYEQYF. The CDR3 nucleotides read TGTGCCAGTAGTCTCGGACAGGAGACCTACGAGCAGTACTTC.

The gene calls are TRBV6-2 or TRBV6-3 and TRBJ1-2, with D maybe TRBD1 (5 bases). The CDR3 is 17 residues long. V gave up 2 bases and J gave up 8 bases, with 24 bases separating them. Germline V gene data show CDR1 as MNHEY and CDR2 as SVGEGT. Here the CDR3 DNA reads TGTGCCAGCAGTTACATCCAGGCAGGGCCGGGCTTGAGAGGCTACACCTTC. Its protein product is CASSYIQAGPGLRGYTF.

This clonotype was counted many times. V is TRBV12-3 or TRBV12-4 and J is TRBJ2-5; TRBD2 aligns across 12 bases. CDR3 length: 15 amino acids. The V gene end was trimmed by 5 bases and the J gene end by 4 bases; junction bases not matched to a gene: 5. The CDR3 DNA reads TGTGCCAGCAGTGGGCCGGGACTAGCGGGAGAGACCCAGTACTTC. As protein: CASSGPGLAGETQYF.

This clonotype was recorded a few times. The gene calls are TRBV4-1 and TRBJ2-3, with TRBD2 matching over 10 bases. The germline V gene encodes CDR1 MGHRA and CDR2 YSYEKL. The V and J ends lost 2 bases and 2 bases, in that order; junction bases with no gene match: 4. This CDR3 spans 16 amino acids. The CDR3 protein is CASSQRTSGITDTQYF. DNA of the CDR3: TGCGCCAGCAGCCAACGGACTAGCGGAATCACAGATACGCAGTATTTT.

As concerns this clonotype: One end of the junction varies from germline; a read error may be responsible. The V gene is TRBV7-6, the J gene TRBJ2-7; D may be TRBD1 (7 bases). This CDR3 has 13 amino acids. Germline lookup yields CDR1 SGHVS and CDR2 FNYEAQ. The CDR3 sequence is CASSPRPGDSPHF. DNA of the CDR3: TGTGCCAGCAGCCCTAGGCCGGGGGACAGCCCACATTTC.

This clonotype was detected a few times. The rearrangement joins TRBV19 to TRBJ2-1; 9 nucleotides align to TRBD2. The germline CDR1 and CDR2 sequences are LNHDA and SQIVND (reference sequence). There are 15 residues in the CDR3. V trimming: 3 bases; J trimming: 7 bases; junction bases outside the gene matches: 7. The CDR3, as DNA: TGTGCCAGTAGTATGTTGGGGACTAGCAGGAATGAGCAGTTCTTC. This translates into CASSMLGTSRNEQFF.

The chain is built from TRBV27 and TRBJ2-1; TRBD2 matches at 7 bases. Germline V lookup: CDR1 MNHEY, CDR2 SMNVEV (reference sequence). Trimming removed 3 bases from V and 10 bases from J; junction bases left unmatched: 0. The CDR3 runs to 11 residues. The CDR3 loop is CASSLREEQFF. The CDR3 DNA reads TGTGCCAGCAGTTTGCGGGAGGAGCAGTTCTTC.

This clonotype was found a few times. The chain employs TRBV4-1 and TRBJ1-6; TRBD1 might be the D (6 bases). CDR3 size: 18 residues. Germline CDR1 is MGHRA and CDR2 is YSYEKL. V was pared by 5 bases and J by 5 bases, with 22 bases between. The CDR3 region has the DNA TGCGCCAGCAGCTTTCGGGGACACAACCAACGTGATAATTCACCCCTCCACTTT. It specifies CASSFRGHNQRDNSPLHF.

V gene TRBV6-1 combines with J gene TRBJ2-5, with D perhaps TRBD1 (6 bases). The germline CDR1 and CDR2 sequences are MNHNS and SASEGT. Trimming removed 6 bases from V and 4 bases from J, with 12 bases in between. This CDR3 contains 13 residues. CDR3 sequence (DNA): TGTGCCAGCAGCCCCGAGGGGGTAGAGACCCAGTACTTC. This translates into CASSPEGVETQYF.